The 18 T cell receptor beta chains given below trace back to one sample, sequenced in a study of T cells after yellow fever vaccination. MiXCR was run by TCRdb on the 5' RACE reads, yielding one entry per CDR3 protein. The table records more than 110,000 distinct CDR3 sequences, under 7% of them present only once. This sample comprised CD4+ T cells sorted from PBMCs, obtained 10 days after the yellow fever booster vaccination. Receptor source: a man in his thirties or forties who received the YFV17D yellow fever vaccine.

This clonotype appeared a few times. The rearrangement joins TRBV20-1 to TRBJ2-7, with 8 bases that match TRBD1. Unmatched junction bases numbered 10, after V lost 5 bases and J lost 4 bases. This CDR3 has 14 amino acids. Per the germline V gene, CDR1 is DFQATT and CDR2 is SNEGSKA (reference sequence). The CDR3 loop reads CSADTGTGPYEQYF. As DNA, the CDR3 is TGCAGTGCTGACACCGGGACAGGACCTTACGAGCAGTACTTC.

This clonotype was counted ten times or more. The CDR3 sequence: CASSSPAGAKGNGYTF. The DNA of the CDR3 is TGTGCCAGCAGCTCTCCCGCGGGGGCGAAGGGTAATGGCTACACCTTC. The chain uses TRBV7-2 and TRBJ1-2, with D perhaps TRBD1 (6 bases). Germline V CDR1 and CDR2: SGHTA, FQGNSA. V gave up 4 bases and J gave up 6 bases, with 21 bases separating them. The CDR3 contains 16 residues.

This clonotype was seen many times. This chain joins TRBV20-1 and TRBJ2-1; 12 bases agree with TRBD2. Germline CDR1 DFQATT, CDR2 SNEGSKA (reference sequence). V shed 3 bases and J 4 bases; nucleotides not matched to a gene: 16. The CDR3 extends over 19 amino acids. The CDR3 DNA follows: TGCAGTGCTAGCATCCCTGGGACTAGCGGGTTGGGGGCTTACAATGAGCAGTTCTTC. Translated: CSASIPGTSGLGAYNEQFF.

The sample holds many counts of this clonotype. The chain is built from TRBV4-3 and TRBJ2-1; maybe TRBD1 (5 bases). The CDR3 totals 17 residues. The V end was cut by 0 bases, the J end by 1 base, with 13 bases between. Germline V gene data show CDR1 as LGHNA and CDR2 as YSLEER. CDR3 amino acids: CASSQEYRQPSYNEQFF. The CDR3 coding sequence is TGCGCCAGCAGCCAAGAATACCGACAGCCATCCTACAATGAGCAGTTCTTC.

This clonotype was detected many times. V and J are TRBV20-1 and TRBJ1-6; D ambiguous. V lost 1 base and J lost 0, with 4 bases in between. Germline V lookup: CDR1 DFQATT, CDR2 SNEGSKA (reference sequence). CDR3 length equals 14 residues. CDR3 nucleotide sequence: TGCAGTGCTAGAGGGAGCTCCTATAATTCACCCCTCCACTTT. Translated, it gives CSARGSSYNSPLHF.

This clonotype was observed at least ten times. V and J are TRBV20-1 and TRBJ1-1, with D hard to call. This CDR3 comprises 15 residues. Deletions cut 3 bases from V and 1 base from J, with 15 bases between. The germline V gene encodes CDR1 DFQATT and CDR2 SNEGSKA (reference sequence). CDR3 region: CSARVGGQSNTEAFF. The CDR3 region has the DNA TGCAGTGCTAGGGTAGGCGGCCAATCGAACACTGAAGCTTTCTTT.

The sample holds many counts of this clonotype. This chain joins TRBV29-1 and TRBJ2-5, with TRBD1 matching 7 bases. V shed 5 bases, J shed 1 base, and the junction held 4 bases outside the gene matches. CDR1 is SQVTM, CDR2 ANQGSEA, per germline. The CDR3 runs 13 residues. CDR3 nucleotide sequence: TGCAGCGTTCGGGACAGCAGCCAAGAGACCCAGTACTTC. This codes for CSVRDSSQETQYF.

This clonotype was counted between two and nine times. This chain uses TRBV11-2 with TRBJ2-2, with 8 bases that match TRBD1. This CDR3 comprises 15 residues. V dropped 5 bases and J dropped 5; count of bases not matched to a gene: 7. Germline values: CDR1 SGHAT, CDR2 FQNNGV. The CDR3 DNA reads as TGTGCCAGCAGCCCCCAGGGGGCGCGGACCGGGGAGCTGTTTTTT. Its translation is CASSPQGARTGELFF.

The table lists this clonotype with many counts. The chain combines TRBV10-2 with TRBJ1-1; 8 bases fit TRBD1. The CDR3 spans 14 residues. Germline values: CDR1 WSHSY, CDR2 SAAADI. Trimming removed 2 bases from V and 5 bases from J; junction bases left unmatched: 4. As DNA, the CDR3 is TGCGCCAGCAGTGAGCAGGGGGCGGAGACTGAAGCTTTCTTT. Protein sequence: CASSEQGAETEAFF.

V and J are TRBV11-2 and TRBJ1-1; the D gene is possibly TRBD1 (6 bases). CDR3 length: 20 amino acids. CDR1 is SGHAT, CDR2 FQNNGV, per germline. The V end lost 1 base, the J end lost 0 bases, and 24 bases lay between the germline ends. CDR3 region: CASSLGPSVRKGTLNTEAFF. The CDR3 DNA is TGTGCCAGCAGCTTAGGTCCGTCCGTACGTAAGGGGACATTGAACACTGAAGCTTTCTTT. The full variable domain, its missing parts supplied by reference TRBV11-2 and TRBJ1-1, is EAGVAQSPRYKIIEKRQSVAFWCNPISGHATLYWYQQILGQGPKLLIQFQNNGVVDDSQLPKDRFSAERLKGVDSTLKIQPAKLEDSAVYLCASSLGPSVRKGTLNTEAFFGQGTRLTVV.

In its sample, this clonotype was seen many times. The chain links TRBV12-3 or TRBV12-4 to TRBJ2-7, with TRBD1 matching 10 bases. The CDR3 covers 14 residues. J lost 9 bases, V lost 6 bases, and 11 bases had no gene match. The CDR3 coding sequence is TGTGCCAGCAGGTTCGGACAGGGGGGAACGTGGCAGTACTTC. Protein sequence: CASRFGQGGTWQYF.

This clonotype occurred many times. The V gene is TRBV4-3, the J gene TRBJ2-3; D remains ambiguous. The germline V and J ends were trimmed by 4 bases and 1 base, with 12 bases remaining between them. Looked up from germline, CDR1 is LGHNA and CDR2 is YSLEER. The CDR3 runs 15 residues. CDR3 sequence: CASSLQTLGTDTQYF. The CDR3 coding sequence is TGCGCCAGCAGCCTTCAGACTCTGGGCACAGATACGCAGTATTTT.

This clonotype appeared many times. The genes are TRBV29-1 and TRBJ2-1; D possibly matches TRBD1 or TRBD2 (5 bases each). The CDR3 is 10 residues long. Trimming pared 6 bases from V and 10 bases from J, leaving 10 bases between. The V gene's germline CDR1 is SQVTM and CDR2 ANQGSEA. CDR3 in amino acids: CSVDGTEQFF. CDR3 in DNA: TGCAGCGTCGACGGGACCGAGCAGTTCTTC.

This clonotype was counted a few times. The chain has TRBV20-1 and TRBJ2-1; 10 positions match TRBD2. Germline V lookup: CDR1 DFQATT, CDR2 SNEGSKA (reference sequence). V shed 1 base and J 10 bases; nucleotides not matched to a gene: 7. CDR3 length: 14 amino acids. CDR3 DNA: TGCAGTGCTAGAGGGAGCGGGGGGGGCGGGGAGCAGTTCTTC. It yields the protein CSARGSGGGGEQFF.

This clonotype was detected only a few times. The chain employs TRBV30 and TRBJ2-1; D might be TRBD1 (5 bases). This CDR3 is built from 16 residues. The V and J ends lost 2 bases and 10 bases respectively, with 24 bases between them. The germline CDR1 and CDR2 sequences are GTSNPN and SVGIG (reference sequence). This CDR3 reads CAWSRVGRQGRWEQFF. CDR3 nucleotides: TGTGCCTGGAGTAGGGTCGGGCGGCAGGGTAGGTGGGAGCAGTTCTTC.

There are many counts of this clonotype. The chain has TRBV7-9 and TRBJ2-1, with 8 bases identical to TRBD2. V gave up 6 bases and J gave up 5 bases; unmatched junction bases: 9. Germline-derived CDR1 and CDR2 are SEHNR and FQNEAQ (reference sequence). This CDR3 is 15 amino acids long. CDR3 protein: CASSPAGVVNNEQFF. In DNA form, the CDR3 reads TGTGCCAGCAGTCCAGCGGGAGTCGTCAACAATGAGCAGTTCTTC.

This clonotype has at least ten counts. The chain recombines TRBV28 with TRBJ2-4; D tentatively fits TRBD1 or TRBD2 (5 bases each). From germline, CDR1 is MDHEN and CDR2 SYDVKM. The CDR3 is 17 amino acids. Trimming took 4 bases from V and 0 from J, leaving 16 bases between them. CDR3 protein: CASSSGRQALAKNIQYF. In DNA, the CDR3 is TGTGCCAGCAGTTCAGGGAGACAAGCCTTAGCCAAAAACATTCAGTACTTC.

This clonotype was found many times. The rearrangement uses TRBV12-3 or TRBV12-4 and TRBJ2-1; 9 bases map to TRBD2. The CDR3 contains 15 residues. V lost 5 bases and J lost 6; bases outside the gene matches: 8. The CDR3: CASSDMGLALNEQFF. The CDR3 DNA sequence: TGTGCCAGCAGTGACATGGGACTAGCTCTCAATGAGCAGTTCTTC.